This T cell receptor (beta chain) is drawn from a study of blood T cell repertoires in COVID-19. About the research overall: Donors in the United States, Italy and Spain gave samples during acute or convalescent COVID-19. Sources were T cells, B-cell-depleted T cells, or PBMCs; the material itself was cDNA or gDNA.

Clinical histories supplied by participants themselves formed the basis of cohort assignment. Looked up from germline, CDR1 is MDHEN and CDR2 is SYDVKM. V was trimmed by 3 bases and J by 3 bases, leaving 8 bases between them. The CDR3 is made up of 13 amino acids. Methods used by the authors: It was from reference gene primer amplification that nucleated cell counts were estimated. Profiling relied on immunoSEQ multiplex PCR, and the TCRdb table lists in-frame clones only, not all of them. V, J and clone size were drawn from that table, and D and trimming were deduced from the DNA. The data contain 250,000 to 350,000 clones, 85% to 90% of them singletons.

The receptor comes from a woman between 45 and 65 years old who had been exposed to COVID-19. What was sequenced was PBMCs or T cells enriched from blood (not recorded which). The chain couples TRBV28 to TRBJ2-5; D might be TRBD2 (6 bases). CDR3 residues: CASSFGGKETQYF. The CDR3 nucleotides read TGTGCCAGCAGTTTTGGCGGGAAAGAGACCCAGTACTTC.